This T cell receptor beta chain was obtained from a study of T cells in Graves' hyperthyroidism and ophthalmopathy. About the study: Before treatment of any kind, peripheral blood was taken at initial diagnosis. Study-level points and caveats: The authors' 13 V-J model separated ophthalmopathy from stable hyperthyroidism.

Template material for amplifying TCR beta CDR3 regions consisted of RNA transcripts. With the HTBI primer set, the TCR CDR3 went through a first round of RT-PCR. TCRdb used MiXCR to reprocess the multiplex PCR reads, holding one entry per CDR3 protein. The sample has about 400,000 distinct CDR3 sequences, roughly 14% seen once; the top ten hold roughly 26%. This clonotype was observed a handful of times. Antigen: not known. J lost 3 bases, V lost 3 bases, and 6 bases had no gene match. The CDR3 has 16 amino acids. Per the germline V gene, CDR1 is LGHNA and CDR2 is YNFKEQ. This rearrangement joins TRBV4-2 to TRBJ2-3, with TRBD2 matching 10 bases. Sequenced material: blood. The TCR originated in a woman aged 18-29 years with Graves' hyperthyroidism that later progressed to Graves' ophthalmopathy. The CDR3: CASSQTTSGITDTQYF. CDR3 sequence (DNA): TGTGCCAGCAGCCAGACAACTAGCGGGATTACAGATACGCAGTATTTT.